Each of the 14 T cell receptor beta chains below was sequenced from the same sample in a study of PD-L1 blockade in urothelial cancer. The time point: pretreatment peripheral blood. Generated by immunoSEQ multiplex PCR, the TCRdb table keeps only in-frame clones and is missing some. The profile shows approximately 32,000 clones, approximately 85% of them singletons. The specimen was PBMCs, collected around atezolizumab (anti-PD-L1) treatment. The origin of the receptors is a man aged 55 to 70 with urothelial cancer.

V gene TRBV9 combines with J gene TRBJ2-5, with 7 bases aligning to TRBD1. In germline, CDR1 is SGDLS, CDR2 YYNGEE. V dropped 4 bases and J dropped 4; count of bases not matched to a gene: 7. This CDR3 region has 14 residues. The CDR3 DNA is TGTGCCAGCAGCCTGACAGGGTCCGCAGAGACCCAGTACTTC. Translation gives CASSLTGSAETQYF.

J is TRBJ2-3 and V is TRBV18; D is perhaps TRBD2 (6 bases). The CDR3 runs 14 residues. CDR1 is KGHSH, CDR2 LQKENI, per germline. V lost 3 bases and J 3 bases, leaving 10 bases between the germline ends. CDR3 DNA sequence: TGTGCCAGCTCACCCGCTGGAGGGACAGATACGCAGTATTTT. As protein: CASSPAGGTDTQYF. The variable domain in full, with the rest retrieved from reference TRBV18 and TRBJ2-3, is NAGVMQNPRHLVRRRGQEARLRCSPMKGHSHVYWYRQLPEEGLKFMVYLQKENIIDESGMPKERFSAEFPKEGPSILRIQQVVRGDSAAYFCASSPAGGTDTQYFGPGTRLTVL.

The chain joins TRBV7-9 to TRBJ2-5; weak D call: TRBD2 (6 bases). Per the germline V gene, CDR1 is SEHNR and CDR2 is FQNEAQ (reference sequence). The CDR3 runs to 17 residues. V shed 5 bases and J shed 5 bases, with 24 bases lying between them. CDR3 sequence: CASSPRGSGDGGETQYF. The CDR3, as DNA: TGTGCCAGCAGCCCTAGGGGATCGGGGGATGGTGGGGAGACCCAGTACTTC.

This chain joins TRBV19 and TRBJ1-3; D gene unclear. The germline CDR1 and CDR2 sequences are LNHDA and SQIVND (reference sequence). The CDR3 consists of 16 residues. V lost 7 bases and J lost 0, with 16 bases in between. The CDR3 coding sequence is TGTGCCAGTACCCCGGGGAGCCTCCCCTCTGGAAACACCATATATTTT. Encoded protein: CASTPGSLPSGNTIYF.

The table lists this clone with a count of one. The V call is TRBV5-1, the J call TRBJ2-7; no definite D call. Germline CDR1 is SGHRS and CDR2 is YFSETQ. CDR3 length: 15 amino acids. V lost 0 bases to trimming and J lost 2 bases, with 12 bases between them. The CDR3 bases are TGCGCCAGCAGCTTGGCTCGGTCTATTGCCTACGAGCAGTACTTC. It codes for CASSLARSIAYEQYF.

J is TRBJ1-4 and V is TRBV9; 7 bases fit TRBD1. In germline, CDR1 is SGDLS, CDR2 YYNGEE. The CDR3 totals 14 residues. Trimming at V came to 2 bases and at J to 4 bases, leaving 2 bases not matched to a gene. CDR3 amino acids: CASSVTGYNEKLFF. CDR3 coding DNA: TGTGCCAGCAGCGTGACAGGGTATAATGAAAAACTGTTTTTT.

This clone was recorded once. CDR3 amino acids: CASSQGTESTDTQYF. The DNA for the CDR3 is TGTGCCAGCAGCCAAGGGACAGAAAGCACAGATACGCAGTATTTT. The chain carries TRBV7-6 and TRBJ2-3, with 7 bases matching TRBD1. This CDR3 is 15 amino acids long. The germline V gene encodes CDR1 SGHVS and CDR2 FNYEAQ. V dropped 5 bases and J dropped 0; count of bases not matched to a gene: 5. Filled out from reference TRBV7-6 and TRBJ2-3, the complete variable domain reads GAGVSQSPRYKVTKRGQDVALRCDPISGHVSLYWYRQALGQGPEFLTYFNYEAQQDKSGLPNDRFSAERPEGSISTLTIQRTEQRDSAMYRCASSQGTESTDTQYFGPGTRLTVL.

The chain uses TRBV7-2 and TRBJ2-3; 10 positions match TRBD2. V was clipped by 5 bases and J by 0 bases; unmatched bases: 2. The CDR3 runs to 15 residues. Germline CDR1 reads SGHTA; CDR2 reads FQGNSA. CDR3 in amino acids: CASSVLAGSTDTQYF. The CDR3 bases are TGTGCCAGCAGCGTACTAGCGGGGAGCACAGATACGCAGTATTTT.

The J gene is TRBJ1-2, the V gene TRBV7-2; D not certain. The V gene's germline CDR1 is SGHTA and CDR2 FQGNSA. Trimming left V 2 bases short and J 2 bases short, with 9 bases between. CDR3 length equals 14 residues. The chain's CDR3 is CASSLTQLNYGYTF. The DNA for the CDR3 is TGTGCCAGCAGCTTAACACAGTTAAACTATGGCTACACCTTC.

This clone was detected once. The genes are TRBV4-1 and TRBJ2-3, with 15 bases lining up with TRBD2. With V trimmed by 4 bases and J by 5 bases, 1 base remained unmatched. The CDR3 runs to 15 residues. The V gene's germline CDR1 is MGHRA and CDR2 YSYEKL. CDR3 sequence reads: CASSRTSGGEDTQYF. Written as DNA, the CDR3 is TGCGCCAGCAGCCGGACTAGCGGGGGGGAAGATACGCAGTATTTT.

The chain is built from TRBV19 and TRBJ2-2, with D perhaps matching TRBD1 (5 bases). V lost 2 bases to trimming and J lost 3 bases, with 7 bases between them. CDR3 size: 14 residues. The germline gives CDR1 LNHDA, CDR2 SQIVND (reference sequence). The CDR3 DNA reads TGTGCCAGTAGTATATCGACAGACACCGGGGAGCTGTTTTTT. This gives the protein CASSISTDTGELFF.

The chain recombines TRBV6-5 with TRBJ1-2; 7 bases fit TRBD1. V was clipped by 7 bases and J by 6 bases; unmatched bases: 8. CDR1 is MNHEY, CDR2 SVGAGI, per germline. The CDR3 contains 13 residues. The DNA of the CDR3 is TGTGCCAGCATCAGAGGGGGCGGAGATGGCTACACCTTC. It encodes CASIRGGGDGYTF.

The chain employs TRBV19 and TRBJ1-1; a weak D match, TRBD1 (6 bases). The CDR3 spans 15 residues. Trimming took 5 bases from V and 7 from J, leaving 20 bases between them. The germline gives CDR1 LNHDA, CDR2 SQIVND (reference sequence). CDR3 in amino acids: CASSVDSGLFGEAFF. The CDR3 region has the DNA TGTGCCAGTAGTGTGGACAGCGGACTTTTTGGTGAAGCTTTCTTT. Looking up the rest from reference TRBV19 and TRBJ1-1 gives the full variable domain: DGGITQSPKYLFRKEGQNVTLSCEQNLNHDAMYWYRQDPGQGLRLIYYSQIVNDFQKGDIAEGYSVSREKKESFPLTVTSAQKNPTAFYLCASSVDSGLFGEAFFGQGTRLTVV.

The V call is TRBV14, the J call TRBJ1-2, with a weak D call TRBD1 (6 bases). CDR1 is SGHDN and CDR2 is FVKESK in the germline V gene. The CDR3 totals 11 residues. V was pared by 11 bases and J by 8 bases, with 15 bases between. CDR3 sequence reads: CASLGACGYTF. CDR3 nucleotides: TGTGCCTCCCTGGGGGCATGCGGCTACACCTTC.